The 16 T cell receptor beta chains below come from one sample, sequenced in a study of blood T cell repertoires in COVID-19. Assay: immunoSEQ multiplex PCR; the TCRdb copy retains only in-frame clones and omits some. Among fewer than 250,000 clones listed, 70% to 90% were seen once. The sequenced sample consisted of peripheral blood. The receptors were sampled from a middle-aged man with acute or convalescent COVID-19.

The J gene is TRBJ1-6, the V gene TRBV4-2; D is possibly TRBD1 (6 bases). V was trimmed by 0 bases and J by 8 bases, leaving 14 bases between them. The CDR3 sequence is 16 residues long. CDR1 and CDR2 (germline): LGHNA, YNFKEQ. This chain's CDR3 is CASSQDDSQGYSPLHF. The DNA of the CDR3 is TGTGCCAGCAGCCAAGATGACTCACAGGGCTATTCACCCCTCCACTTT.

This sequence joins TRBV7-2 and TRBJ1-1; a weak D match, TRBD1 (6 bases). Trimming cost V 4 bases and J 1 base, with 13 bases left between them. The CDR3 has 15 residues. From germline, CDR1 is SGHTA and CDR2 FQGNSA. CDR3 sequence: CASSYAGTSNTEAFF. The CDR3 bases are TGTGCCAGCAGCTACGCCGGGACATCGAACACTGAAGCTTTCTTT.

The chain uses TRBV6-5 and TRBJ1-1, with TRBD1 as a possible D gene (6 bases). In germline, CDR1 is MNHEY, CDR2 SVGAGI. This CDR3 has 16 amino acids. V lost 4 bases to trimming and J lost 0 bases, with 15 bases between them. CDR3 DNA sequence: TGTGCCAGCAGTTTAAACCCGACAGGATTGAACACTGAAGCTTTCTTT. Protein product: CASSLNPTGLNTEAFF.

This clone was detected ten times or more. The chain uses TRBV27 and TRBJ1-2; D uncertain. V gave up 5 bases and J gave up 5 bases, with 15 bases separating them. The CDR3 extends over 14 amino acids. The germline gives CDR1 MNHEY, CDR2 SMNVEV (reference sequence). CDR3 DNA sequence: TGTGCCAGCAGTATTACTTCCGGGGTATATGGCTACACCTTC. It translates to CASSITSGVYGYTF.

The chain uses TRBV6-5 and TRBJ1-1; the D is unclear. The CDR3 covers 13 residues. The V and J ends lost 6 bases and 4 bases respectively, with 12 bases between them. In germline, CDR1 is MNHEY, CDR2 SVGAGI. For the CDR3, the DNA is TGTGCCAGCAGACCTACAGTGTCCACTGAAGCTTTCTTT. Protein product: CASRPTVSTEAFF.

V gene TRBV4-2 combines with J gene TRBJ1-6; D is possibly TRBD1 (5 bases). CDR3 length: 16 amino acids. Trimming shortened V by 0 bases and J by 9 bases, and 15 bases separated the two germline ends. Germline V lookup: CDR1 LGHNA, CDR2 YNFKEQ. The CDR3 DNA reads TGTGCCAGCAGCCAAGAATCACAGGCGGTTGCTTCACCCCTCCACTTT. Translating it yields CASSQESQAVASPLHF.

This chain connects TRBV4-2 to TRBJ2-1; a possible D gene is TRBD1 (5 bases). Deletions cut 0 bases from V and 4 bases from J, with 10 bases between. Germline CDR1 LGHNA, CDR2 YNFKEQ. The CDR3 runs 15 residues. CDR3: CASSQELTAYNEQFF. CDR3 DNA: TGTGCCAGCAGCCAAGAATTGACAGCGTACAATGAGCAGTTCTTC.

This clone was detected once. This chain connects TRBV28 to TRBJ1-4; D gene ambiguous. V was trimmed by 2 bases and J by 8 bases, leaving 9 bases between them. The CDR3 is made up of 13 amino acids. Germline V gene lookup returns CDR1 MDHEN and CDR2 SYDVKM. CDR3 DNA: TGTGCCAGCAGTTTAGGTCCACGGGAAAAACTGTTTTTT. Protein: CASSLGPREKLFF.

V and J are TRBV6-5 and TRBJ2-3; TRBD1 matches 10 bases. This CDR3 has 15 residues. The V segment lost 4 bases and the J segment 6 bases; nucleotides outside the gene matches: 7. Germline loops: CDR1 MNHEY, CDR2 SVGAGI. CDR3 sequence (DNA): TGTGCCAGCAGTTCCTGGACAGGGGGTTTCGATACGCAGTATTTT. Translating gives CASSSWTGGFDTQYF.

This chain links TRBV27 with TRBJ1-6; TRBD1 matches at 7 bases. The germline gives CDR1 MNHEY, CDR2 SMNVEV (reference sequence). This CDR3 has 15 residues. The junction had 5 bases not matched to a gene; V was cut back by 5 bases and J by 4 bases. Here the CDR3 DNA reads TGTGCCAGCAGTCCAGCGACAGGGTATAATTCACCCCTCCACTTT. It codes for CASSPATGYNSPLHF.

This clone occurred once. The chain has TRBV28 and TRBJ1-6, with D possibly matching TRBD1 (5 bases). Germline V gives CDR1 MDHEN, CDR2 SYDVKM. The V gene lost 10 bases and the J gene lost 7 bases, with 20 bases spanning the gap. The CDR3 extends over 15 amino acids. CDR3 amino acids: CATTTGGRINSPLHF. The CDR3 coding sequence is TGTGCCACTACGACTGGGGGGAGGATCAATTCACCCCTCCACTTT.

The chain carries TRBV7-2 and TRBJ1-1; D uncertain. The CDR3 has 15 amino acids. Looked up from germline, CDR1 is SGHTA and CDR2 is FQGNSA. Trimming took off 5 bases at V and 0 bases at J, with 13 bases between the two ends. In DNA, the CDR3 is TGTGCCAGCAGCGCCGAACATATCATGAACACTGAAGCTTTCTTT. Translation: CASSAEHIMNTEAFF.

V gene TRBV3-1 (or the pseudogene TRBV3-2) combines with J gene TRBJ1-1; 10 bases match TRBD1. Per germline, CDR1 LGHDT and CDR2 YNNKEL (reference sequence). The CDR3 has 14 residues. The J segment lost 5 bases and the V segment lost 7 bases, leaving 7 bases of the junction unmatched. The chain's CDR3 is CASTPGQGGTEAFF. CDR3 in DNA: TGTGCCAGCACCCCCGGACAGGGGGGAACTGAAGCTTTCTTT.

The rearrangement uses TRBV7-2 and TRBJ2-3, with D unresolved. From germline, CDR1 is SGHTA and CDR2 FQGNSA. There are 15 residues in the CDR3. The V gene lost 1 base and the J gene lost 2 bases, with 10 bases spanning the gap. The DNA for the CDR3 is TGTGCCAGCAGCTTAGTGGTTCAGTACACAGATACGCAGTATTTT. It codes for CASSLVVQYTDTQYF.

The rearrangement joins TRBV5-1 to TRBJ2-7; D possibly corresponds to TRBD1 (6 bases). V shed 4 bases and J shed 5 bases, with 22 bases lying between them. CDR3 length: 16 amino acids. In germline, CDR1 is SGHRS, CDR2 YFSETQ. The CDR3 DNA follows: TGCGCCAGCAGCGGGCCTCCGGGACATCCTGCCCACGAGCAGTACTTC. Its protein is CASSGPPGHPAHEQYF.

The V call is TRBV19, the J call TRBJ2-3; 13 nucleotides agree with TRBD2. The V gene end was trimmed by 5 bases and the J gene end by 2 bases; junction bases not matched to a gene: 4. Germline V CDR1 and CDR2: LNHDA, SQIVND (reference sequence). The length of the CDR3 is 16 residues. The CDR3 nucleotides read TGTGCCAGTAGTCCCGGACTAGCGGGGGTCACAGATACGCAGTATTTT. This sequence encodes CASSPGLAGVTDTQYF.